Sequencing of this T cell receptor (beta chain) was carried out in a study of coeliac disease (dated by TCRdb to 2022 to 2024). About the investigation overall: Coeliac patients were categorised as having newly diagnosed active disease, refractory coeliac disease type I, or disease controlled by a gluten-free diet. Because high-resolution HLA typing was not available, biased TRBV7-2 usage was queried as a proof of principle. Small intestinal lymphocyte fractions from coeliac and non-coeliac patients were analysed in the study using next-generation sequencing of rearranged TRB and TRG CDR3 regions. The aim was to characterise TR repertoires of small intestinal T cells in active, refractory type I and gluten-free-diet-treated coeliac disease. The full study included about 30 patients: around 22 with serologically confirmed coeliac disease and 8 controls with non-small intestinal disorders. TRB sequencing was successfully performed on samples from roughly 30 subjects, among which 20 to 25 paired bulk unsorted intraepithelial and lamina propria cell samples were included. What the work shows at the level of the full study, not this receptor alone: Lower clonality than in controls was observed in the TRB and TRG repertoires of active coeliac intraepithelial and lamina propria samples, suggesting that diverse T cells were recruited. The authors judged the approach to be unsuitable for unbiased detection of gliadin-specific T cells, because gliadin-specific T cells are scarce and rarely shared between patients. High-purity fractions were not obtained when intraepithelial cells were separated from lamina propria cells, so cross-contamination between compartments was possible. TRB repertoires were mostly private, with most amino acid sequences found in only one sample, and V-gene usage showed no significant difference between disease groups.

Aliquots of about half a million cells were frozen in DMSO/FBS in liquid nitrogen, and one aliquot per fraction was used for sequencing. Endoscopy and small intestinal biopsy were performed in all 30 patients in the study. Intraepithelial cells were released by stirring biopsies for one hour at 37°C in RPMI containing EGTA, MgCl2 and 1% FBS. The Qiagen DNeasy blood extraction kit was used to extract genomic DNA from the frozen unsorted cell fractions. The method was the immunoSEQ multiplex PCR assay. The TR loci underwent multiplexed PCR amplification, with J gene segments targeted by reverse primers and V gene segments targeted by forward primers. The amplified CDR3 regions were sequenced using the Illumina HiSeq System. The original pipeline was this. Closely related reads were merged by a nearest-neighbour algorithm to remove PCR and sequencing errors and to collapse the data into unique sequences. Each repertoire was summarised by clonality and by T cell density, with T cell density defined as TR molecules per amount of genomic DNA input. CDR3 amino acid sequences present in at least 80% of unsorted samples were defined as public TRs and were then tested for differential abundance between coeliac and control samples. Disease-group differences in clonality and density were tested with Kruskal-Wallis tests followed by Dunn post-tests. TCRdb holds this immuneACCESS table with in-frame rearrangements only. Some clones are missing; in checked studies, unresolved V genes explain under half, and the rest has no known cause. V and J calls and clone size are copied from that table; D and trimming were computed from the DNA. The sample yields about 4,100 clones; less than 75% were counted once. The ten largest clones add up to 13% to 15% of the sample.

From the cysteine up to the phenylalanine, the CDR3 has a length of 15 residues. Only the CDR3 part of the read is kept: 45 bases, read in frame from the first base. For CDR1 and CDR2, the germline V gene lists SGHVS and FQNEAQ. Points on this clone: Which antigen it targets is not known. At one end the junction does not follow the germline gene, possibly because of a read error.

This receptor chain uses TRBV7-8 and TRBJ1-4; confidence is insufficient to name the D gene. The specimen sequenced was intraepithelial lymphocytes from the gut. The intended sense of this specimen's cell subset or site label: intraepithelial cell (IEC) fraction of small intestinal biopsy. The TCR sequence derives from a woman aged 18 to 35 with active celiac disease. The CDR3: CASSLASATNEKLFF. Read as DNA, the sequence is TGTGCCAGCAGCCTAGCCAGTGCAACTAATGAAAAACTGTTTTTT.